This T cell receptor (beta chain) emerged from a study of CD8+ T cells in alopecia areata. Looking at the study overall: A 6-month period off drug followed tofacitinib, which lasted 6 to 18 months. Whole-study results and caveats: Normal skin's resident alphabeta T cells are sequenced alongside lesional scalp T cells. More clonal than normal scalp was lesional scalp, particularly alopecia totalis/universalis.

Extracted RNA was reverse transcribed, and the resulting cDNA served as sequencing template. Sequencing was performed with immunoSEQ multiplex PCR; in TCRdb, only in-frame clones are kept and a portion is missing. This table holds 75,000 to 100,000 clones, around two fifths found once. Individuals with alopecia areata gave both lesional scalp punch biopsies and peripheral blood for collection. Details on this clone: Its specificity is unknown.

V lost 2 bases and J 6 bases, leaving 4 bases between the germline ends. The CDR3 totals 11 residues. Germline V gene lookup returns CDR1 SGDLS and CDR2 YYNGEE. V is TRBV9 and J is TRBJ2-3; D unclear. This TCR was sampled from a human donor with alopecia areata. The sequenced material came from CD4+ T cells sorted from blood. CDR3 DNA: TGTGCCAGCAGCGTGGGGGATACGCAGTATTTT. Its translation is CASSVGDTQYF. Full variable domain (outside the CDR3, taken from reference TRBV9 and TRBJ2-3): DSGVTQTPKHLITATGQRVTLRCSPRSGDLSVYWYQQSLDQGLQFLIQYYNGEERAKGNILERFSAQQFPDLHSELNLSSLELGDSALYFCASSVGDTQYFGPGTRLTVL.